Below, 9 T cell receptor beta chains from the same sample are listed, as sequenced in a study of siplizumab effects on memory and regulatory T cells. No antigen has been identified for these receptors. Cells from the mixed lymphocyte reaction were cocultured for around 6 days at 37°C. TCRdb's copy holds only in-frame clones and misses some; the assay was immunoSEQ multiplex PCR. This table has roughly 5,300 clones, 45% to 50% appearing once. Sequencing was carried out using CFSE-low (dividing) CD8+ T cells sorted from an allogeneic mixed lymphocyte reaction. These receptors all stem from a human donor in good health; the cells came from an allogeneic mixed lymphocyte reaction. Some clones in this sample may be carry-over from other donors' samples.

The V and J genes are TRBV27 and TRBJ2-7, with D possibly TRBD1 on 6 matching bases. CDR1 is MNHEY, CDR2 SMNVEV, per germline (reference sequence). Trimming pared 3 bases from V and 3 bases from J, leaving 12 bases between. The CDR3 has 14 residues. Here the CDR3 reads CASSFQGPFYEQYF. DNA for the CDR3: TGTGCCAGCAGTTTTCAGGGGCCTTTCTACGAGCAGTACTTC.

This clone showed up just once. The chain joins TRBV6-5 to TRBJ1-1; D remains ambiguous. Germline loops: CDR1 MNHEY, CDR2 SVGAGI. V was shortened by 0 bases and J by 2 bases, with 7 bases between the two germline ends. The CDR3 covers 14 residues. CDR3 loop: CASSYSLINTEAFF. CDR3 DNA: TGTGCCAGCAGTTACTCCTTGATAAACACTGAAGCTTTCTTT.

The chain combines TRBV19 with TRBJ2-7; 10 bases fit TRBD2. The germline V gene encodes CDR1 LNHDA and CDR2 SQIVND (reference sequence). The CDR3 totals 14 residues. V lost 9 bases, J lost 3 bases, and 8 bases stayed unmatched. The CDR3 loop is CASSGTSVRYEQYF. CDR3 DNA: TGTGCCAGCTCCGGGACTAGCGTACGCTACGAGCAGTACTTC.

CDR3 region: CASSSGQGAANEKLFF. The CDR3 DNA follows: TGCGCCAGCAGTTCAGGACAGGGGGCAGCTAATGAAAAACTGTTTTTT. This chain uses TRBV5-1 with TRBJ1-4; 11 nucleotides agree with TRBD1. The ends lost 5 bases at V and 3 bases at J; junction bases unmatched: 6. Germline values: CDR1 SGHRS, CDR2 YFSETQ. The CDR3 is 16 amino acids.

The chain is built from TRBV6-6 and TRBJ2-7; the D gene is possibly TRBD1 (5 bases). The V and J ends lost 5 bases and 0 bases respectively, with 8 bases between them. This CDR3 has 13 residues. The germline V gene has CDR1 MNHNY and CDR2 SVGAGI (reference sequence). The CDR3 DNA is TGTGCCAGCAGTGACAGCAGCTCCTACGAGCAGTACTTC. It yields the protein CASSDSSSYEQYF.

This chain joins TRBV13 and TRBJ2-2; TRBD1 aligns across 8 bases. CDR3 length equals 13 residues. V shed 5 bases, J shed 6 bases, and the junction held 2 bases outside the gene matches. Germline loops: CDR1 PRHDT, CDR2 FYEKMQ (reference sequence). The CDR3 bases are TGTGCCAGCAGCCTGGACAGGGCCGGGGAGCTGTTTTTT. Encoded protein: CASSLDRAGELFF. The variable domain in full, completed from reference TRBV13 and TRBJ2-2, reads AAGVIQSPRHLIKEKRETATLKCYPIPRHDTVYWYQQGPGQDPQFLISFYEKMQSDKGSIPDRFSAQQFSDYHSELNMSSLELGDSALYFCASSLDRAGELFFGEGSRLTVL.

The chain joins TRBV5-5 to TRBJ1-5, with D tentatively TRBD1 (6 bases). Germline V gene sequence: CDR1 SGHKS, CDR2 YYEKEE (reference sequence). Between the trimmed V and J ends, which lost 4 bases and 1 base, there was a span of 9 bases. The CDR3 runs 14 residues. The CDR3 is CASSEGQSNQPQHF. The CDR3 DNA is TGTGCCAGCAGCGAGGGACAAAGCAATCAGCCCCAGCATTTT.

This CDR3 reads CASSVGLAGANTGELFF. The CDR3 DNA reads TGTGCCAGCAGCGTCGGACTAGCGGGGGCGAACACCGGGGAGCTGTTTTTT. The rearrangement uses TRBV7-6 and TRBJ2-2, with TRBD2 matching over 13 bases. The CDR3 loop spans 17 amino acids. Trimming took 5 bases from V and 0 from J; bases not matched to a gene: 3. The germline V gene encodes CDR1 SGHVS and CDR2 FNYEAQ.

This rearrangement joins TRBV7-6 to TRBJ1-2; D is uncertain. The CDR3 consists of 14 residues. Between the trimmed V and J ends, which lost 5 bases and 3 bases, there was a span of 13 bases. Per the germline V gene, CDR1 is SGHVS and CDR2 is FNYEAQ. CDR3 protein: CASSPRGYDYGYTF. The CDR3, as DNA: TGTGCCAGCAGCCCCCGAGGGTATGACTATGGCTACACCTTC.